This TCR beta chain is drawn from a study of CD8+CD57+ T cells in acquired aplastic anemia. Study-level findings and limits: For CD8+ Simpson's diversity, patients and controls showed no significant difference.

Note on this clonotype: The antigen is not known.

Flow cytometry had shown expanded CD8+CD57+ cells in the patients chosen for sequencing. No patient had been given any therapy when blood was sampled. Genomic DNA was employed as the template in profiling TCR beta VDJ and CDR3. TCRdb reprocessed the reads with MiXCR, giving one entry per CDR3 protein. This table has more than 70,000 distinct CDR3 sequences, 55% to 75% appearing once. V was shortened by 2 bases and J by 3 bases, with 17 bases between the two germline ends. Per germline, CDR1 SGHAT and CDR2 FQNNGV. The CDR3 is 16 amino acids. This chain connects TRBV11-2 to TRBJ2-7; perhaps TRBD1 as D (7 bases). This clonotype originated in a human donor with aplastic anemia. The sample taken for sequencing was sorted CD4+, CD8+, or CD8+CD57+ T cells (not recorded which) from PBMCs. Written as DNA, the CDR3 is TGTGCCAGCAGCTTAATGGGCCGACAGGGACTCTACGAGCAGTACTTC. Its translation is CASSLMGRQGLYEQYF. Combining the CDR3 with reference TRBV11-2 and TRBJ2-7 gives the whole variable domain EAGVAQSPRYKIIEKRQSVAFWCNPISGHATLYWYQQILGQGPKLLIQFQNNGVVDDSQLPKDRFSAERLKGVDSTLKIQPAKLEDSAVYLCASSLMGRQGLYEQYFGPGTRLTVT.